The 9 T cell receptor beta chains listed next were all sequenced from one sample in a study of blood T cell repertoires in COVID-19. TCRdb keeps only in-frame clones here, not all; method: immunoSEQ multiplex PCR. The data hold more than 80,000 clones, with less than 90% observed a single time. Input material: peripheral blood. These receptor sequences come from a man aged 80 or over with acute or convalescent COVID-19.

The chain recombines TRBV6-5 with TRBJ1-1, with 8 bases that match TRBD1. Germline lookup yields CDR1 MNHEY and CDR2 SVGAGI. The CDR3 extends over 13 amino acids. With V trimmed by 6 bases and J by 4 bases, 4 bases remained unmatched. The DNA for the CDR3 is TGTGCCAGCAGGAATACAGGGGGCACTGAAGCTTTCTTT. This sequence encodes CASRNTGGTEAFF.

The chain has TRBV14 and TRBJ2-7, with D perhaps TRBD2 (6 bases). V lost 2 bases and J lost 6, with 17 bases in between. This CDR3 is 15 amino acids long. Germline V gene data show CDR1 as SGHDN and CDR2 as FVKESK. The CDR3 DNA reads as TGTGCCAGCAGCCAATGCCAGGGAGGTTTCTGCGAGCAGTACTTC. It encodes CASSQCQGGFCEQYF.

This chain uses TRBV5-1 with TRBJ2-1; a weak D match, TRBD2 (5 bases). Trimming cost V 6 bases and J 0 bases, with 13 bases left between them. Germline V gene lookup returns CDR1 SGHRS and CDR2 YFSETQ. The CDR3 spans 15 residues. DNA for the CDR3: TGCGCCAGCACTTCGAGCGGCCTCTCCTACAATGAGCAGTTCTTC. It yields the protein CASTSSGLSYNEQFF.

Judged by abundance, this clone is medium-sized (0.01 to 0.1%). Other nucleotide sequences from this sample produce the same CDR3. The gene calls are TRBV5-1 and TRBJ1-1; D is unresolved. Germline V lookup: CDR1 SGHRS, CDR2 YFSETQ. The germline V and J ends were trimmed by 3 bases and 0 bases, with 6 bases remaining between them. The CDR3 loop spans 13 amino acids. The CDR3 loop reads CASSSGLNTEAFF. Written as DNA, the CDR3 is TGCGCCAGCAGCTCCGGGTTGAACACTGAAGCTTTCTTT.

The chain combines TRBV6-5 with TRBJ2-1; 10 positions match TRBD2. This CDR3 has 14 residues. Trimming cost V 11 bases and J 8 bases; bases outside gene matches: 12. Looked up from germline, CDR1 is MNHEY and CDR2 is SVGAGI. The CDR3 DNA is TGTGCCTGTAAGCCGGGACTAGCGTCCGATGAGCAGTTCTTC. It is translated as CACKPGLASDEQFF.

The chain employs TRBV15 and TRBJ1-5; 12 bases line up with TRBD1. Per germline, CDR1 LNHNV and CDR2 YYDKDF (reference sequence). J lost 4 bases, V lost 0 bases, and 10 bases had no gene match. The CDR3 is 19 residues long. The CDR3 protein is CATSRDLRGQGAGNQPQHF. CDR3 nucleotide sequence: TGTGCCACCAGCAGAGATCTCAGGGGACAGGGGGCTGGTAATCAGCCCCAGCATTTT.

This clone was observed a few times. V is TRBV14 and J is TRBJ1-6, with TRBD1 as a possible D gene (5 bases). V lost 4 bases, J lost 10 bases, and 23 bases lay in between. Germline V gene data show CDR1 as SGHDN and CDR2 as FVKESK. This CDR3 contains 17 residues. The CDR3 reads CASSPSRPGRRESPLHF. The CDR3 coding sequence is TGTGCCAGCAGCCCCTCAAGACCGGGACGGAGGGAATCACCCCTCCACTTT.

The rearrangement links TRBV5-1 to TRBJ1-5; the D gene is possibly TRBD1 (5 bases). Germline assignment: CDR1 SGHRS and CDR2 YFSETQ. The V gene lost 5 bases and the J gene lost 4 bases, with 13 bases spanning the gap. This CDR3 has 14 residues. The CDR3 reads CASRPGPTNQPQHF. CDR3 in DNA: TGCGCCAGCAGGCCAGGGCCTACAAATCAGCCCCAGCATTTT.

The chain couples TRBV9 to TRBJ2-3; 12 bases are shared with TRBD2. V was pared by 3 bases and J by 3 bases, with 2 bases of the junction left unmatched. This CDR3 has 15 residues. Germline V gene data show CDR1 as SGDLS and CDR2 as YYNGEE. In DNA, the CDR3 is TGTGCCAGCAGCGCGACTAGCGGGAGTACAGATACGCAGTATTTT. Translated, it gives CASSATSGSTDTQYF.